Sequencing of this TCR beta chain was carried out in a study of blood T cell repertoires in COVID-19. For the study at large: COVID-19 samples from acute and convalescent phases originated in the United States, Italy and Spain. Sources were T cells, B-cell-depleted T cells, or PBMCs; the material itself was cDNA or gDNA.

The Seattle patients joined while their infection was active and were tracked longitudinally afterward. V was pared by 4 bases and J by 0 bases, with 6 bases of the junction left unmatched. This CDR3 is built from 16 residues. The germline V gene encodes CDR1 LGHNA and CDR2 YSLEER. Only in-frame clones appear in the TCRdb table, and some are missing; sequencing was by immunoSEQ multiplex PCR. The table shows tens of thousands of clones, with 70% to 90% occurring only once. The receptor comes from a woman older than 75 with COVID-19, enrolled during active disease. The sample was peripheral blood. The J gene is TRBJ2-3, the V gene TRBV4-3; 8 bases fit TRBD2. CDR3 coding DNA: TGCGCCAGCAGCCTCTTAGCGGGGTCAAGCACAGATACGCAGTATTTT. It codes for CASSLLAGSSTDTQYF.